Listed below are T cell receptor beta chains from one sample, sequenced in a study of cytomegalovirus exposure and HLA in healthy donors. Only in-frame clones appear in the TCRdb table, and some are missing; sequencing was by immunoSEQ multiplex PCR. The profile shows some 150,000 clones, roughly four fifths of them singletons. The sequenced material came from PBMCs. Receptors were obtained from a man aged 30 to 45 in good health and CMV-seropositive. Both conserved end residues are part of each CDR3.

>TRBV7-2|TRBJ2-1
CASNGRDTLKVNEQFF
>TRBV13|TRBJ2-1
CASSQPLAGVSYNEQFF
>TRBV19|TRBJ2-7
CASSVPTDGAYEQYF
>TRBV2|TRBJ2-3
CASNLKGGAGDTQYF
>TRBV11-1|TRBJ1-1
CASSLVPPGDGNTEAFF
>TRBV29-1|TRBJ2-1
CSVGRLLAGGPKGEQFF
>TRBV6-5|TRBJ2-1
CASTRTSGYNEQFF
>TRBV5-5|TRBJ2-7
CASSLAPSGLRPSYEQYF
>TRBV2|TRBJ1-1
CASSEQNTEAFF
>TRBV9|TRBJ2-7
CASSVGSGTGIFHEQYF
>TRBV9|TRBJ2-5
CASSGLAGGPETQYF
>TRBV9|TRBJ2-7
CASSVGLAGDEQYF
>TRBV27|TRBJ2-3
CASSLGPGQGLTDTQYF
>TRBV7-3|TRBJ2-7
CASSPGLAREQYF
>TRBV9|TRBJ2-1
CASSVGLADYNEQFF
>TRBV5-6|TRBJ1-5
CASSSGFQPQHF
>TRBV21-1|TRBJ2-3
CASSKGNREGTADTQYF
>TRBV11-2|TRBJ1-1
CASSTTGNTEAFF
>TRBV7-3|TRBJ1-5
CASSFPDREDQPQHF
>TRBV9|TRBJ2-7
CASSPSQGSYEQYF
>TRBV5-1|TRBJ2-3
CASSFQGDTDTQYF
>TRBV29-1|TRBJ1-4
CSVTATNEKLFF
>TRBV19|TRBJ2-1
CASSPNGDYNEQFF
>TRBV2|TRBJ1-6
CASIRQDYNSPLHF
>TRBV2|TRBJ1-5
CASSGGGDREQHF
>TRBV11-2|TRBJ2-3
CASSPKVSGKGEDTQYF
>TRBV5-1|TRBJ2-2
CATTTARQVQGPLNTGELFF
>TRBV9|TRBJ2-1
CASSVELAGGPRNEQFF